The 30 T cell receptor beta chains below come from one sample, sequenced in a study of cytomegalovirus exposure and HLA in healthy donors. Some clones are missing from TCRdb's copy, which holds only in-frame ones; the method was immunoSEQ multiplex PCR. There are some 210,000 clones in the sample; roughly 84% occur only once, and 1.5% to 2.5% lies in the top ten. Sequencing used PBMCs. These receptors were taken from a woman younger than 35 in good health and CMV-seropositive.

The chain joins TRBV5-1 to TRBJ2-5, with D maybe TRBD1 (6 bases). Germline lookup yields CDR1 SGHRS and CDR2 YFSETQ. V was pared by 0 bases and J by 5 bases, with 14 bases between. The CDR3 extends over 15 amino acids. For the CDR3, the DNA is TGCGCCAGCAGCTTGGGGGACATCTCCGGGGAGACCCAGTACTTC. Translating gives CASSLGDISGETQYF.

The chain is built from TRBV5-4 and TRBJ2-5; D is undetermined. Germline V CDR1 and CDR2: SGHNT, YYREEE (reference sequence). The V gene lost 0 bases and the J gene lost 4 bases, with 4 bases spanning the gap. The CDR3 contains 12 residues. CDR3 sequence reads: CASSLDGETQYF. The CDR3 DNA follows: TGTGCCAGCAGCTTGGACGGAGAGACCCAGTACTTC.

Turning to this clone: This sample includes further DNA sequences coding for the same CDR3. This chain connects TRBV5-1 to TRBJ2-1; perhaps TRBD2 as D (5 bases). V was cut by 3 bases and J by 3 bases, with 10 bases left in between. This CDR3 has 14 residues. In germline, CDR1 is SGHRS, CDR2 YFSETQ. In DNA form, the CDR3 reads TGCGCCAGCAGCTCCAGCGGTGGCTACAATGAGCAGTTCTTC. Its protein is CASSSSGGYNEQFF.

The chain has TRBV6-1 and TRBJ1-4; D is ambiguous. The germline V gene has CDR1 MNHNS and CDR2 SASEGT. CDR3 length: 14 amino acids. The germline V and J ends were trimmed by 7 bases and 5 bases, with 14 bases remaining between them. DNA of the CDR3: TGTGCCAGCACGCCGGTCCGCTTCAATGAAAAACTGTTTTTT. Protein product: CASTPVRFNEKLFF.

This clone came up once. The J gene is TRBJ2-1, the V gene TRBV25-1, with 7 bases aligning to TRBD2. The germline V gene encodes CDR1 MGHDK and CDR2 SYGVNS. J lost 8 bases, V lost 6 bases, and 7 bases had no gene match. CDR3 length equals 13 residues. The CDR3 loop is CASRGGAGHEQFF. The CDR3 DNA reads TGTGCCAGCAGGGGAGGGGCCGGACATGAGCAGTTCTTC. Variable domain in full (rest from reference TRBV25-1 and TRBJ2-1): EADIYQTPRYLVIGTGKKITLECSQTMGHDKMYWYQQDPGMELHLIHYSYGVNSTEKGDLSSESTVSRIRTEHFPLTLESARPSHTSQYLCASRGGAGHEQFFGPGTRLTVL.

This clone appeared a single time. The rearrangement uses TRBV10-1 and TRBJ2-3; a weak D match, TRBD2 (6 bases). The CDR3 sequence is 11 residues long. V was cut by 9 bases and J by 3 bases, with 7 bases left in between. CDR1 is WNHNN, CDR2 SYGVQD, per germline (reference sequence). The CDR3 nucleotides read TGCGCCAGGGGGGGTACAGATACGCAGTATTTT. Translated, it gives CARGGTDTQYF.

The gene calls are TRBV7-7 and TRBJ2-1; a weak D match, TRBD1 (6 bases). Trimming cost V 5 bases and J 3 bases, with 17 bases left between them. CDR1 SSHAT and CDR2 FNYEAQ come from the germline V gene (reference sequence). This CDR3 region has 16 residues. The CDR3 DNA sequence: TGTGCCAGCAGCCCCAATGGGGGCGCAAACTACAATGAGCAGTTCTTC. Translated: CASSPNGGANYNEQFF.

The chain recombines TRBV5-6 with TRBJ2-3; 14 nucleotides match TRBD2. Germline loops: CDR1 SGHDT, CDR2 YYEEEE. The CDR3 loop spans 16 amino acids. After removal of 4 bases from V and 2 bases from J, the junction contained 3 bases not matched to a gene. CDR3 residues: CASSEGLAGDTDTQYF. For the CDR3, the DNA is TGTGCCAGCAGCGAGGGACTAGCGGGAGACACAGATACGCAGTATTTT. Using reference TRBV5-6 and TRBJ2-3 for the parts outside the CDR3, the full variable domain is DAGVTQSPTHLIKTRGQQVTLRCSPKSGHDTVSWYQQALGQGPQFIFQYYEEEERQRGNFPDRFSGHQFPNYSSELNVNALLLGDSALYLCASSEGLAGDTDTQYFGPGTRLTVL.

The chain couples TRBV7-6 to TRBJ1-5; perhaps TRBD1 as D (6 bases). Trimming pared 8 bases from V and 1 base from J, leaving 9 bases between. The V gene's germline CDR1 is SGHVS and CDR2 FNYEAQ. This CDR3 region has 13 residues. CDR3 bases: TGTGCCAGCGCTGGACAGAGCAATCAGCCCCAGCATTTT. Translating gives CASAGQSNQPQHF.

This chain links TRBV2 with TRBJ2-7; 12 bases agree with TRBD2. The CDR3 extends over 15 amino acids. The germline CDR1 and CDR2 sequences are SNHLY and FYNNEI. Germline trimming cut 6 bases from V and 5 bases from J; bases unmatched to any gene: 8. Here the CDR3 reads CASRVSSGRENEQYF. CDR3 in DNA: TGTGCCAGCAGGGTCTCTAGCGGGAGGGAGAACGAGCAGTACTTC.

There are a few counts of this clone. This chain links TRBV2 with TRBJ1-1; 9 bases match TRBD1. Germline CDR1 reads SNHLY; CDR2 reads FYNNEI. V shed 2 bases and J 7 bases; nucleotides not matched to a gene: 8. CDR3 length equals 15 residues. The CDR3: CASSELGDRGDEAFF. CDR3 sequence (DNA): TGTGCCAGCAGTGAATTAGGAGACAGGGGGGATGAAGCTTTCTTT.

This chain connects TRBV28 to TRBJ2-1; TRBD2 agrees at 11 bases. CDR1 is MDHEN and CDR2 is SYDVKM in the germline V gene. CDR3 length equals 15 residues. Trimming took 4 bases from V and 10 from J; bases not matched to a gene: 9. The CDR3 bases are TGTGCCAGCAGTTACTGGGGACTAGCGGCGGGGGAGCAGTTCTTC. Translating gives CASSYWGLAAGEQFF.

This chain uses TRBV28 with TRBJ2-7; D possibly corresponds to TRBD2 (5 bases). The CDR3 covers 13 residues. The V gene's germline CDR1 is MDHEN and CDR2 SYDVKM. Trimming took 3 bases from V and 6 from J, leaving 12 bases between them. The CDR3 DNA sequence: TGTGCCAGCAGTTTGGCCGGAGGAGGCGAGCAGTACTTC. Translating it yields CASSLAGGGEQYF.

This chain connects TRBV5-6 to TRBJ2-7, with 10 positions matching TRBD2. Germline CDR1 is SGHDT and CDR2 is YYEEEE. Trimming took 3 bases from V and 3 from J; bases not matched to a gene: 6. This CDR3 comprises 15 residues. The DNA for the CDR3 is TGTGCCAGCAGCTGGGCAGCGGGAGGGCACTACGAGCAGTACTTC. Residues: CASSWAAGGHYEQYF.

V is TRBV5-4 and J is TRBJ2-1; no reliable D call. V lost 2 bases and J 4 bases, leaving 4 bases between the germline ends. Per germline, CDR1 SGHNT and CDR2 YYREEE (reference sequence). The CDR3 runs 12 residues. The CDR3 is CASSFAYNEQFF. For the CDR3, the DNA is TGTGCCAGCAGCTTCGCGTACAATGAGCAGTTCTTC.

This clone has more than one count but fewer than ten. This chain uses TRBV28 with TRBJ1-2; 8 bases align to TRBD1. This CDR3 is 15 amino acids long. Germline V gene lookup returns CDR1 MDHEN and CDR2 SYDVKM. With 5 bases clipped from V and 7 bases from J, the junction kept 12 bases outside the gene matches. This chain's CDR3 is CASSRPGTGIPGYTF. The CDR3 nucleotides are TGTGCCAGCAGTCGTCCCGGGACAGGAATTCCTGGCTACACCTTC.

This rearrangement joins TRBV6-5 to TRBJ1-1; 7 nucleotides align to TRBD1. After removal of 5 bases from V and 4 bases from J, the junction contained 7 bases not matched to a gene. Germline V gene data show CDR1 as MNHEY and CDR2 as SVGAGI. The CDR3 runs to 14 residues. The CDR3 here is CASSHYRGGTEAFF. Here the CDR3 DNA reads TGTGCCAGCAGTCACTACAGGGGCGGCACTGAAGCTTTCTTT.

J is TRBJ1-1 and V is TRBV30, with D possibly matching TRBD1 (6 bases). V was clipped by 3 bases and J by 6 bases, with 14 bases between them. CDR1 is GTSNPN and CDR2 is SVGIG in the germline V gene (reference sequence). The CDR3 is 13 amino acids. As DNA, the CDR3 is TGTGCCTGGAGACTCGGGGGGCTGGCTGAAGCTTTCTTT. Amino acid sequence: CAWRLGGLAEAFF.

The CDR3 DNA reads TGTGCCAGCAGCCTAACAGGGGGGCATGAAAAACTGTTTTTT. This sequence encodes CASSLTGGHEKLFF. This rearrangement joins TRBV7-9 to TRBJ1-4, with 8 bases lining up with TRBD1. The CDR3 consists of 14 residues. Per the germline V gene, CDR1 is SEHNR and CDR2 is FQNEAQ (reference sequence). J was trimmed by 6 bases and V by 5 bases; bases with no gene match: 5. Looking up the rest from reference TRBV7-9 and TRBJ1-4 gives the full variable domain: DTGVSQNPRHKITKRGQNVTFRCDPISEHNRLYWYRQTLGQGPEFLTYFQNEAQLEKSRLLSDRFSAERPKGSFSTLEIQRTEQGDSAMYLCASSLTGGHEKLFFGSGTQLSVL.

This clone was observed a single time. The chain recombines TRBV4-1 with TRBJ2-5; 12 bases match TRBD1. The CDR3 is made up of 17 amino acids. V lost 3 bases, J lost 5 bases, and 10 bases stayed unmatched. Per the germline V gene, CDR1 is MGHRA and CDR2 is YSYEKL. This CDR3 is CASSHSLPGTGGETQYF. Written as DNA, the CDR3 is TGCGCCAGCAGCCATTCCTTACCCGGGACAGGGGGCGAGACCCAGTACTTC.

The rearrangement links TRBV29-1 to TRBJ2-2; no clear D. This CDR3 is 12 amino acids long. V was cut by 7 bases and J by 6 bases, with 12 bases left in between. The V gene's germline CDR1 is SQVTM and CDR2 ANQGSEA. The CDR3 protein is CSAGGLSGELFF. CDR3 in DNA: TGCAGCGCCGGCGGATTGTCCGGGGAGCTGTTTTTT.

Concerning this clone itself: Other DNA sequences in the same sample also yield this CDR3. The chain couples TRBV27 to TRBJ1-1, with D possibly matching TRBD1 (6 bases). Germline values: CDR1 MNHEY, CDR2 SMNVEV (reference sequence). The CDR3 is made up of 13 amino acids. Deletions cut 5 bases from V and 1 base from J, with 8 bases between. DNA of the CDR3: TGTGCCAGCAGTCCGGGACAGAACACTGAAGCTTTCTTT. Encoded protein: CASSPGQNTEAFF.

The chain joins TRBV10-3 to TRBJ1-1; unclear D gene. Germline assignment: CDR1 ENHRY and CDR2 SYGVKD. V was trimmed by 0 bases and J by 5 bases, leaving 7 bases between them. The CDR3 contains 13 residues. The CDR3 loop is CAISESRGTEAFF. DNA for the CDR3: TGTGCCATCAGTGAGTCGCGGGGAACTGAAGCTTTCTTT.

V gene TRBV7-8 combines with J gene TRBJ2-5, with TRBD2 identical over 10 bases. V lost 2 bases to trimming and J lost 4 bases; unmatched junction nucleotides: 7. CDR1 SGHVS and CDR2 FQNEAQ come from the germline V gene. The CDR3 consists of 16 residues. The chain's CDR3 is CASSLKLLAGTETQYF. CDR3 coding DNA: TGTGCCAGCAGCTTAAAGTTACTAGCGGGAACAGAGACCCAGTACTTC.

This chain connects TRBV5-4 to TRBJ2-7; 11 nucleotides match TRBD1. Per the germline V gene, CDR1 is SGHNT and CDR2 is YYREEE (reference sequence). The CDR3 extends over 15 amino acids. V was pared by 4 bases and J by 6 bases, with 9 bases of the junction left unmatched. CDR3 coding DNA: TGTGCCAGCAGCAACCGGGACAGGGGGTTTCTCGAGCAGTACTTC. Translated, it gives CASSNRDRGFLEQYF.

The CDR3 coding sequence is TGTGCCAGTTCGGATCTAGTTGGCCACTATGGCTACACCTTC. This encodes CASSDLVGHYGYTF. The rearrangement uses TRBV19 and TRBJ1-2; no reliable D call. Trimming cost V 8 bases and J 3 bases, with 16 bases left between them. Germline V CDR1 and CDR2: LNHDA, SQIVND (reference sequence). This CDR3 contains 14 residues.

This chain links TRBV6-5 with TRBJ1-3, with D tentatively TRBD1 (6 bases). V was cut by 4 bases and J by 1 base, with 8 bases left in between. CDR1 is MNHEY, CDR2 SVGAGI, per germline. This CDR3 comprises 14 residues. DNA for the CDR3: TGTGCCAGCAGTTGGACAGCTTCTGGAAACACCATATATTTT. This sequence encodes CASSWTASGNTIYF.

The V call is TRBV9, the J call TRBJ2-5, with 8 bases fitting TRBD2. The CDR3 consists of 16 residues. Germline lookup yields CDR1 SGDLS and CDR2 YYNGEE. The V segment lost 0 bases and the J segment 4 bases; nucleotides outside the gene matches: 8. The CDR3 nucleotides are TGTGCCAGCAGCGTAGCGGTAGCGGGATTAGGAGAGACCCAGTACTTC. Translating it yields CASSVAVAGLGETQYF.

The gene calls are TRBV28 and TRBJ1-5, with 8 bases that match TRBD1. Trimming removed 6 bases from V and 5 bases from J; junction bases left unmatched: 9. In germline, CDR1 is MDHEN, CDR2 SYDVKM. This CDR3 region has 15 residues. CDR3 DNA: TGTGCCAGCAGCTCGGACAGGGTGAGGGATCAGCCCCAGCATTTT. Its translation is CASSSDRVRDQPQHF.

The table lists this clone with a count of one. One end of the junction fails to match germline, which may point to a read error. CDR3 amino acids: CASSPTGDQGTQYF. In DNA form, the CDR3 reads TGTGCCAGCAGCCCGACAGGGGACCAAGGGACCCAGTACTTC. The chain carries TRBV11-3 and TRBJ2-5; TRBD1 agrees at 8 bases. CDR1 and CDR2 (germline): SGHNT, YENEEA. The CDR3 length is 14 residues.